These T cell receptor beta chains were read from a single sample in a study of T cell responses to AZD1222 COVID-19 vaccine. Generated by immunoSEQ multiplex PCR, the TCRdb table keeps only in-frame clones and is missing some. This sample carries about 92,000 clones, under 90% of them seen once, and the ten largest clones take 9.5% to 13%. This sample comprised peripheral blood, obtained on day 0 of AZD1222 vaccination. The receptors come from an adult in good health. CDR3s include the opening cysteine and the closing phenylalanine or tryptophan. The D gene is left open where the match is weak. Only some rows state a clone size, as once, few, many or a class for expanded clones.

V gene	D gene	J gene	clone size	CDR3 DNA	CDR3 protein
TRBV5-8	NA	TRBJ1-4	NA	TGTGCCAGCAGCAGAGGGAGTACTCTACTCGAGGGGAATGAAAAACTGTTTTTT	CASSRGSTLLEGNEKLFF
TRBV7-2	NA	TRBJ2-5	NA	TGTGCCAGCAGCTTAGGTGGGGGAGCCCGAGAGACCCAGTACTTC	CASSLGGGARETQYF
TRBV5-6	NA	TRBJ2-3	NA	TGTGCCAGCAGCTTGGGCCTGGGAGGCACAGATACGCAGTATTTT	CASSLGLGGTDTQYF
TRBV13	NA	TRBJ2-1	NA	TGTGCCAGCAGCCGCAGGGGGGCTTATAATTACAATGAGCAGTTCTTC	CASSRRGAYNYNEQFF
TRBV19	TRBD1	TRBJ1-6	NA	TGTGCCAGTAGAGTGACAGGGGATAATTCACCCCTCCACTTT	CASRVTGDNSPLHF
TRBV6-6	NA	TRBJ1-2	few	TGTGCCAGCAGTTACTCGCAGGACTTAGGGGGCTACACCTTC	CASSYSQDLGGYTF
TRBV30	NA	TRBJ1-2	few	TGTGCCTTTACAGCCAACTATGGCTACACCTTC	CAFTANYGYTF
TRBV7-8	TRBD1	TRBJ2-7	NA	TGTGCCAGCAGCCGCGGGACAGGACACTACGAGCAGTACTTC	CASSRGTGHYEQYF
TRBV4-1	NA	TRBJ1-5	NA	TGCGCCAGCAGCCAATCGGGCCTACAGCCCCAGCATTTT	CASSQSGLQPQHF
TRBV2	NA	TRBJ2-2	NA	TGTGCCAGCAGTGTCTCTCCCAATCCCCACACCGGGGAGCTGTTTTTT	CASSVSPNPHTGELFF
TRBV5-6	NA	TRBJ1-2	NA	TGTGCCAGCAGCTTGTGGAGCTATGGCTACACCTTC	CASSLWSYGYTF
TRBV12-3/TRBV12-4	NA	TRBJ1-5	NA	TGTGCCAGCAGAGCGGACGGGGTGGTCCAGCATTTT	CASRADGVVQHF
TRBV2	NA	TRBJ1-2	NA	TGTGCCAACCCTCGGGAAACGGGAAGTAACTATGGCTACACCTTC	CANPRETGSNYGYTF
TRBV6-1	NA	TRBJ1-1	NA	TGTGCCAGCAGTGAAAACAGATGGAACACTGAAGCTTTCTTT	CASSENRWNTEAFF
TRBV30	TRBD1	TRBJ1-2	NA	TGTGCCTGGAGTGTACTTAGGGGGCGAGGATCTGGCTACACCTTC	CAWSVLRGRGSGYTF
TRBV7-2	NA	TRBJ1-4	NA	TGTGCCAGCAGCTTAGGGGGGGTCCTTAATGAAAAACTGTTTTTT	CASSLGGVLNEKLFF
TRBV10-2	TRBD1	TRBJ1-5	NA	TGCGCCAGCAGTAACCCGGGACAGGGGGTTGACGGCAATCAGCCCCAGCATTTT	CASSNPGQGVDGNQPQHF
TRBV6-1	NA	TRBJ1-2	NA	TGTGCCAGCAGTGAAGCGCCAGGAGGCCGAGGCTACACCTTC	CASSEAPGGRGYTF
TRBV6-5	TRBD2	TRBJ2-7	once	TGTGCCAGCAGTCATAGCGGGGGGTTCGAGCAGTACTTC	CASSHSGGFEQYF
TRBV28	NA	TRBJ1-3	few	TGTGCCGGTGGCAGAGCCTCTGGAAACACCATATATTTT	CAGGRASGNTIYF
TRBV19	NA	TRBJ1-6	NA	TGTGCCAGTAGTACAGCAAGCTCCTATAATTCACCCCTCCACTTT	CASSTASSYNSPLHF
TRBV29-1	NA	TRBJ2-6	NA	TGCAGCGTTGAAGTCTCTGGGGCCAACGTCCTGACTTTC	CSVEVSGANVLTF
TRBV18	TRBD1	TRBJ2-7	NA	TGTGCCAGCTCACCCGACAGGGCCTCCTACGAGCAGTACTTC	CASSPDRASYEQYF
TRBV27	NA	TRBJ1-2	NA	TGTGCCAGCAGTCTGGGCCCTGACTATGGCTACACCTTC	CASSLGPDYGYTF
TRBV7-2	TRBD1	TRBJ1-5	few	TGTGCCAGCAGCTATGACAGGGGGCCGTGGCAGCCCCAGCATTTT	CASSYDRGPWQPQHF
TRBV27	NA	TRBJ1-1	few	TGTGCCAGCGGGAGACAGGCTGAAGCTTTCTTT	CASGRQAEAFF
TRBV9	NA	TRBJ1-1	once	TGTGCCAGCAGCGTAGCTGGGCGGACTGAAGCTTTCTTT	CASSVAGRTEAFF
TRBV4-1	NA	TRBJ1-4	NA	TGCGCCAGCAGAACCCACTCCGGGGTAAATGAAAAACTGTTTTTT	CASRTHSGVNEKLFF
TRBV15	NA	TRBJ1-6	NA	TGTGCCACCAGCAGAGAATTAGATTCACCCCTCCACTTT	CATSRELDSPLHF
TRBV5-1	NA	TRBJ2-1	NA	TGCGCCAGCAGCTTCGACTTGAATGAGCAGTTCTTC	CASSFDLNEQFF
TRBV5-8	NA	TRBJ2-7	NA	TGTGCCAGCAGCTTGACGACCTACGAGCAGTACTTC	CASSLTTYEQYF
TRBV28	NA	TRBJ2-7	NA	TGTGCCAGCTACCCGGGGGGCAGATCCTACGAGCAGTACTTC	CASYPGGRSYEQYF
TRBV5-1	TRBD1	TRBJ2-2	NA	TGCGCCAGCAGCTTGCAACAGGGGGCAACCGGGGAGCTGTTTTTT	CASSLQQGATGELFF
TRBV5-6	TRBD2	TRBJ2-1	NA	TGTGCCAGCAGCTTGGACTGGGGGAGCGGGAGAAACAATGAGCAGTTCTTC	CASSLDWGSGRNNEQFF